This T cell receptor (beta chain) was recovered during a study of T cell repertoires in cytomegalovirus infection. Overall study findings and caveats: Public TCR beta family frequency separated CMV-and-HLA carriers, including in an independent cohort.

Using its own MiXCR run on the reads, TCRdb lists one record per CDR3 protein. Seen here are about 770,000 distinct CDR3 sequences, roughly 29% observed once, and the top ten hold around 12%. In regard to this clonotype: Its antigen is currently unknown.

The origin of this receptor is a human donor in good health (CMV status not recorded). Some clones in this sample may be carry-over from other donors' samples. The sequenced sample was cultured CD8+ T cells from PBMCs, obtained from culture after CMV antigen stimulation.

The CDR3 sequence: CASSEPDPQETQYF. The CDR3 DNA reads TGTGCCAGCAGCGAGCCAGACCCCCAAGAGACCCAGTACTTC. The chain combines TRBV9 with TRBJ2-5; D gene unclear. The CDR3 contains 14 residues. Trimming left V 3 bases short and J 1 base short, with 10 bases between. CDR1 SGDLS and CDR2 YYNGEE come from the germline V gene.